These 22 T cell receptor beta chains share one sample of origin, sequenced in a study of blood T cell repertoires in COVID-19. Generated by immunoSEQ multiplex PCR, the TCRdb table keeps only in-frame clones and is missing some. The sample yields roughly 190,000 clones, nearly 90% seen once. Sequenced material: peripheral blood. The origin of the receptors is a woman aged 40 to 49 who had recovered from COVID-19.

CDR3 region: CASSVGAGGVYEQFF. CDR3 sequence (DNA): TGTGCCAGCAGCGTGGGGGCAGGGGGCGTCTATGAGCAGTTCTTC. This chain uses TRBV9 with TRBJ2-1, with 8 positions matching TRBD1. The CDR3 runs to 15 residues. CDR1 is SGDLS and CDR2 is YYNGEE in the germline V gene. V gave up 2 bases and J gave up 8 bases; unmatched junction bases: 9.

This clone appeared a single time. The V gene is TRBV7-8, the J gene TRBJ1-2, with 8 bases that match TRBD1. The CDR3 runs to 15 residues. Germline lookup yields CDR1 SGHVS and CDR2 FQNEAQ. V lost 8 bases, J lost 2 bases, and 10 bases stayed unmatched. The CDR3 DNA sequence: TGTGCCAGCCAGGGGGCAGGGGCGACCAACTATGGCTACACCTTC. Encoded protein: CASQGAGATNYGYTF.

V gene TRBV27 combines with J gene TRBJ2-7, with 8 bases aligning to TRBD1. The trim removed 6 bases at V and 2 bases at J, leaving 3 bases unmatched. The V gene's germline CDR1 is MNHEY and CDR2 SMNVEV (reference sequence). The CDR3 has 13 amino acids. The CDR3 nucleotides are TGTGCCAGCAGCGGACAGGGAACCTACGAGCAGTACTTC. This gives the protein CASSGQGTYEQYF.

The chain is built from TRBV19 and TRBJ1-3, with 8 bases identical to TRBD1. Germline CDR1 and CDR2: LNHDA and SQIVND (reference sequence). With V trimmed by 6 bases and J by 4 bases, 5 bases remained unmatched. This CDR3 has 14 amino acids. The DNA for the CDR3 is TGTGCCAGTAGAGCGACAGGGGAAGGAAACACCATATATTTT. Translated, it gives CASRATGEGNTIYF.

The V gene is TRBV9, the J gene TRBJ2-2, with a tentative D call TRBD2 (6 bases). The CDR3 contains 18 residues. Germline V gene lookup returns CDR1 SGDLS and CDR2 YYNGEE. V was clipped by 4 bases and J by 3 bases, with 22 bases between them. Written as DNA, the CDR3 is TGTGCCAGCAGCCCTCAACCCCCGCGGGGAATCGACACCGGGGAGCTGTTTTTT. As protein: CASSPQPPRGIDTGELFF.

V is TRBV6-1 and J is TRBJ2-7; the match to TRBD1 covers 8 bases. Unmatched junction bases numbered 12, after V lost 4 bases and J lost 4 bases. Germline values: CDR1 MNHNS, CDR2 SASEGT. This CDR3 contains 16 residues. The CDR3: CASSVYRGSAGYEQYF. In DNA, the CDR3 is TGTGCCAGCAGTGTCTACAGGGGGTCCGCAGGATACGAGCAGTACTTC.

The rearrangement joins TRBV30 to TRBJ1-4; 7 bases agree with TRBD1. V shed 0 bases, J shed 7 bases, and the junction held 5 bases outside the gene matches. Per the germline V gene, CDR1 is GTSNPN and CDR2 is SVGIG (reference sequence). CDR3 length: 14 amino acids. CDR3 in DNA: TGTGCCTGGAGTGTCCAGACAGGGCTTGAAAAACTGTTTTTT. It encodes CAWSVQTGLEKLFF.

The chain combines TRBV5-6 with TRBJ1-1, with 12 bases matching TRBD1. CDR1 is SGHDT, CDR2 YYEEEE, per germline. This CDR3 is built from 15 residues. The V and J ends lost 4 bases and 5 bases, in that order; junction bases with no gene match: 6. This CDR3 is CASSPGTGGRTEAFF. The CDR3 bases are TGTGCCAGCAGCCCCGGGACAGGGGGCAGGACTGAAGCTTTCTTT.

In DNA form, the CDR3 reads TGTGCCAGCAGCAGAGATCGGCCCCAGCATTTT. Translation: CASSRDRPQHF. The chain uses TRBV21-1 and TRBJ1-5. TRBV21-1 is tagged as a pseudogene. The CDR3 runs 11 residues.

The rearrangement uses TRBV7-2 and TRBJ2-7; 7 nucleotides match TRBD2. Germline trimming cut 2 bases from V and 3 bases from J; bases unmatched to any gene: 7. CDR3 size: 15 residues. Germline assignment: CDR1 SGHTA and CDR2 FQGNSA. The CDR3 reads CASSLQAGVGYEQYF. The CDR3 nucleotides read TGTGCCAGCAGCTTACAGGCGGGAGTAGGCTACGAGCAGTACTTC.

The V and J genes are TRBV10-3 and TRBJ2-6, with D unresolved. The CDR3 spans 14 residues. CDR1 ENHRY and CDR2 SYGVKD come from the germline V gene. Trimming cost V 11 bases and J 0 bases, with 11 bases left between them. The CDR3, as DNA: TGTGCCGTGGAATCAGGCTCTGGGGCCAACGTCCTGACTTTC. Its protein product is CAVESGSGANVLTF.

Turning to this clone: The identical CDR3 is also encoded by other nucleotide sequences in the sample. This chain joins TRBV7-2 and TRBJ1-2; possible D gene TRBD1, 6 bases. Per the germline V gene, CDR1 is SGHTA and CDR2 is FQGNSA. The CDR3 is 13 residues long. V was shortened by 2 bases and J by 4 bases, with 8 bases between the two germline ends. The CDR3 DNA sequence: TGTGCCAGCAGCTTACAGGGGAGCTATGGCTACACCTTC. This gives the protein CASSLQGSYGYTF.

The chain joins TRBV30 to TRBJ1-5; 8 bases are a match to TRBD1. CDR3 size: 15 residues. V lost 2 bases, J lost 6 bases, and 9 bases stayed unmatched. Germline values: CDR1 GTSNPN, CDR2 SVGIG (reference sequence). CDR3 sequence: CAWSPGQGEVQPQHF. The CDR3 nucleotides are TGTGCCTGGAGTCCTGGACAGGGAGAGGTTCAGCCCCAGCATTTT.

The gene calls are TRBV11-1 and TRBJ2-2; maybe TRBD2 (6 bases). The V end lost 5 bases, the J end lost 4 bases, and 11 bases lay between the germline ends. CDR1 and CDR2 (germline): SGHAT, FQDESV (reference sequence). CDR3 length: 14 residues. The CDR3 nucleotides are TGTGCCAGCAGCCCGATGGGGGGCACCGGGGAGCTGTTTTTT. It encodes CASSPMGGTGELFF.

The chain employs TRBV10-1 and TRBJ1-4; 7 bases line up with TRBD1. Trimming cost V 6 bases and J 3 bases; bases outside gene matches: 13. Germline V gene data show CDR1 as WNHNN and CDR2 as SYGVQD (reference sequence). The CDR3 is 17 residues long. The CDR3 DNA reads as TGCGCCAGCAGGGGATCTCAGGGGGTCTTGGCTAATGAAAAACTGTTTTTT. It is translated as CASRGSQGVLANEKLFF.

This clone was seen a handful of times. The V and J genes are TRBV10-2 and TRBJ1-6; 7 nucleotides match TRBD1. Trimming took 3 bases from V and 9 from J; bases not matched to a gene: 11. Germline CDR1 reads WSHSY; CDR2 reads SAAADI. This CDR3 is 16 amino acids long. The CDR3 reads CASSERGRTRGSPLHF. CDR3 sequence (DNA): TGCGCCAGCAGTGAAAGGGGGCGAACCCGCGGTTCACCCCTCCACTTT.

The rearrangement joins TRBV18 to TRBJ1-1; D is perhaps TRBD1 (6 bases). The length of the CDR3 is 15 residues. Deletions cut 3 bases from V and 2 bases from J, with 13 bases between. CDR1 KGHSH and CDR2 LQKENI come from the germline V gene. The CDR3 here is CASSPRDTVNTEAFF. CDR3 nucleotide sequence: TGTGCCAGCTCACCCCGGGACACAGTTAACACTGAAGCTTTCTTT.

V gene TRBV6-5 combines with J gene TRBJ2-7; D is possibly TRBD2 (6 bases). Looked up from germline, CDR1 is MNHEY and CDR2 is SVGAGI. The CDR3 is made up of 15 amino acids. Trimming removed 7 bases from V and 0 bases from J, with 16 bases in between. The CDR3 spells CASKRDSRSSYEQYF. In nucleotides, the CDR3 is TGTGCCAGCAAGAGGGACTCCCGGAGCTCCTACGAGCAGTACTTC.

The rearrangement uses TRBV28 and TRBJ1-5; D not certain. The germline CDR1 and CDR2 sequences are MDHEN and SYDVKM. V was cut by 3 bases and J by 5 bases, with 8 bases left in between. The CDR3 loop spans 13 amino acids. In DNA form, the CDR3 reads TGTGCCAGCAGTTTCTCGAGGGATCAGCCCCAGCATTTT. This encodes CASSFSRDQPQHF. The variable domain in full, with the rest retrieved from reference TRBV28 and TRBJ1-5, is DVKVTQSSRYLVKRTGEKVFLECVQDMDHENMFWYRQDPGLGLRLIYFSYDVKMKEKGDIPEGYSVSREKKERFSLILESASTNQTSMYLCASSFSRDQPQHFGDGTRLSIL.

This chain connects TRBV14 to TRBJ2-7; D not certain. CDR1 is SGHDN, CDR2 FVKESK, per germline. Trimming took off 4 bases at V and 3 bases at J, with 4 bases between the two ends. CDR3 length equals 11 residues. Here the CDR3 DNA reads TGTGCCAGCAGCCGAGGCTACGAGCAGTACTTC. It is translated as CASSRGYEQYF.

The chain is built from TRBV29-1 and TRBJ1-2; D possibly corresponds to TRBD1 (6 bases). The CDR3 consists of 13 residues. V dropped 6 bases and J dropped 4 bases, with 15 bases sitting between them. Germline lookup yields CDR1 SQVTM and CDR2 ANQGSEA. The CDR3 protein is CSVQGHLGYGYTF. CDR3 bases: TGCAGCGTCCAGGGGCACCTTGGCTATGGCTACACCTTC.

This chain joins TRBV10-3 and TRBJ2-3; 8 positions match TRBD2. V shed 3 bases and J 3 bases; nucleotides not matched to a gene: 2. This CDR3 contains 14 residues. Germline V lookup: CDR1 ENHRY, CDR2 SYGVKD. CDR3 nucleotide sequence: TGTGCCATCAGTGAATCTAGCGGGACAGATACGCAGTATTTT. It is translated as CAISESSGTDTQYF.